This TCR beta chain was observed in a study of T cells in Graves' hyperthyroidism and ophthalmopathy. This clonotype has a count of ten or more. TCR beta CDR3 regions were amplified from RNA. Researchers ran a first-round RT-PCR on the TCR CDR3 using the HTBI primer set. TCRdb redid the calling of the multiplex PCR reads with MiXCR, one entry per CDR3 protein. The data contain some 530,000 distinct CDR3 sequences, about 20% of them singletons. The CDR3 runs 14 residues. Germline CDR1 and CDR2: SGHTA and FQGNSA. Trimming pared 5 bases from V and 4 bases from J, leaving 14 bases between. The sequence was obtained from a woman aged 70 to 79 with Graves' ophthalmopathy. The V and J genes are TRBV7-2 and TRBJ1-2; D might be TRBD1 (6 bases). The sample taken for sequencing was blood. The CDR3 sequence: CASSHSGAGYGYTF. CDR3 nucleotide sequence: TGTGCCAGCAGCCATTCGGGGGCGGGCTATGGCTACACCTTC. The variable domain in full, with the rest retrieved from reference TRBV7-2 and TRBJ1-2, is GAGVSQSPSNKVTEKGKDVELRCDPISGHTALYWYRQSLGQGLEFLIYFQGNSAPDKSGLPSDRFSAERTGGSVSTLTIQRTQQEDSAVYLCASSHSGAGYGYTFGSGTRLTVV.